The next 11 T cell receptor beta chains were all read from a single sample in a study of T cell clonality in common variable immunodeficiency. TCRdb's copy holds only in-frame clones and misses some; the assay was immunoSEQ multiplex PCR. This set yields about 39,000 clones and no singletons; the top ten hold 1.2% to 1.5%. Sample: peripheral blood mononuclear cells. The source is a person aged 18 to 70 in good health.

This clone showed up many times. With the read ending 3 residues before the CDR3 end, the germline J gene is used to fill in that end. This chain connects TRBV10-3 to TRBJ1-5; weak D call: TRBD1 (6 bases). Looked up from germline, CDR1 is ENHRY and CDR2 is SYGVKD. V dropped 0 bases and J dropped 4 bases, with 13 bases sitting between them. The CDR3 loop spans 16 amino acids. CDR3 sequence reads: CAISESTRGGNQPQHF. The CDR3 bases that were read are TGTGCCATCAGTGAGTCGACTCGAGGGGGAAATCAGCCC.

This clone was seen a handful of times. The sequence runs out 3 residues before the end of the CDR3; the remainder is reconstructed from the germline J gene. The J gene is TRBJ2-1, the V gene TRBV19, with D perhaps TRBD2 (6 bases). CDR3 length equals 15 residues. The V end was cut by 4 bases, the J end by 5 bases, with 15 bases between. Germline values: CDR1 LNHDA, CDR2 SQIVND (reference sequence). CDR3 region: CASSRLGESNNEQFF. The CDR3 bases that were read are TGTGCCAGTAGTAGACTAGGGGAGTCGAACAATGAG.

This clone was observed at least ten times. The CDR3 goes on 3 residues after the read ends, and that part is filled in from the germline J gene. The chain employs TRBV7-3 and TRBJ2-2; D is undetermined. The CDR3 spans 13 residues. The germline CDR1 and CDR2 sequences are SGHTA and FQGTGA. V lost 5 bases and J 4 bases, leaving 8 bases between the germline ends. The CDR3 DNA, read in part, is TGTGCCAGCAGCCCCCACATCACCGGGGAG. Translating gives CASSPHITGE. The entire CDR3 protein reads CASSPHITGELFF.

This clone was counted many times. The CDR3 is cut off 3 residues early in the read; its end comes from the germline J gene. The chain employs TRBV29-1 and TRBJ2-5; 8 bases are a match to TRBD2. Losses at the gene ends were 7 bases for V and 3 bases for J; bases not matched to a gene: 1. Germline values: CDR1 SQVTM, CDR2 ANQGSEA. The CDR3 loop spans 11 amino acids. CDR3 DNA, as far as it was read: TGCAGCGCCGGGGGGGAAGAGACC. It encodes CSAGGEET. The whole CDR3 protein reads CSAGGEETQYF. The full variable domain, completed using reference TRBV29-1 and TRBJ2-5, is SAVISQKPSRDICQRGTSLTIQCQVDSQVTMMFWYRQQPGQSLTLIATANQGSEATYESGFVIDKFPISRPNLTFSTLTVSNMSPEDSSIYLCSAGGEETQYFGPGTRLLVL.

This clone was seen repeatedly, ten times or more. The part of the CDR3 DNA that was read is TGCAGCGTATCTCTAGCCCGTTTAAACGCAGATACG. Its translation is CSVSLARLNADT. The CDR3, in full, reads CSVSLARLNADTQYF. The chain has TRBV29-1 and TRBJ2-3, with a weak D call TRBD2 (5 bases). The read gets to within 3 residues of the CDR3 end, and the germline J gene fills in the rest. Germline V gives CDR1 SQVTM, CDR2 ANQGSEA. CDR3 length: 15 amino acids. V lost 6 bases, J lost 4 bases, and 20 bases lay in between.

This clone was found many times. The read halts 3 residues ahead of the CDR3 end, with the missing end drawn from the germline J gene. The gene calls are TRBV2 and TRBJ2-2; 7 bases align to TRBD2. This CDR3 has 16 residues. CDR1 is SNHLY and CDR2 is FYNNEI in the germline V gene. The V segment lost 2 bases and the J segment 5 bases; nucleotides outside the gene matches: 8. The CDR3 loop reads CASSETGGVATGELFF. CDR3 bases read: TGTGCCAGCAGTGAAACGGGGGGTGTGGCGACCGGGGAG.

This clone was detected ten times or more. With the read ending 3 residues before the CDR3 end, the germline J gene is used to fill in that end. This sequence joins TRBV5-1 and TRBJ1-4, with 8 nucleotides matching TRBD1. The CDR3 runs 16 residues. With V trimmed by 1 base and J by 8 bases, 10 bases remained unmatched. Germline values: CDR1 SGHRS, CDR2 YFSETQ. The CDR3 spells CASSLKTGQGGEKLFF. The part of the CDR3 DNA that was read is TGCGCCAGCAGCTTGAAAACCGGACAGGGAGGCGAAAAA.

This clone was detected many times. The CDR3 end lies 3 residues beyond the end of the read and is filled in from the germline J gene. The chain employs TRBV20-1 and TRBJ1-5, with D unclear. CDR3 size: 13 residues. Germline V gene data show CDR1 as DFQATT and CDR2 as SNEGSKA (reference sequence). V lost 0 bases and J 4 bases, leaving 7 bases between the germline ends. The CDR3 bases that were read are TGCAGTGCTAGAGATCACACGAATCAGCCC. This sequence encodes CSARDHTNQP. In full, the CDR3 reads CSARDHTNQPQHF.

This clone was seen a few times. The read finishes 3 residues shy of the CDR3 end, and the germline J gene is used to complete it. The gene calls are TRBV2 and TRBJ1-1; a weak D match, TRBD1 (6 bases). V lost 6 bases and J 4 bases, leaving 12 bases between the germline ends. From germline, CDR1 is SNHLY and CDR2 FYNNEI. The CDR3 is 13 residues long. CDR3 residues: CASRPDRSTEAFF. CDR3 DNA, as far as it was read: TGTGCCAGCAGACCCGACAGGAGCACTGAA.

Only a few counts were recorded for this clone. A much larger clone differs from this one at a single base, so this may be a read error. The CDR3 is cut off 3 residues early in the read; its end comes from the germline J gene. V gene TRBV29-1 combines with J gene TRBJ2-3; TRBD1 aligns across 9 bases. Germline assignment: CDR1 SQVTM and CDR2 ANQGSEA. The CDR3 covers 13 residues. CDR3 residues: CSVGQGPNQPQYF. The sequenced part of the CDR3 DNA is TGCAGCGTGGGACAGGGTCCCAATCAGCCG.

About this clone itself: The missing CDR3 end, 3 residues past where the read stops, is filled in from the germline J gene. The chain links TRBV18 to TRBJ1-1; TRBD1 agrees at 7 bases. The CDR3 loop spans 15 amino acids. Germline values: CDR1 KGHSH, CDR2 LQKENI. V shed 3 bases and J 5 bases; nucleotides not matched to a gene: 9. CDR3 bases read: TGTGCCAGCTCACCCCAAACAGGGGAGCGTACTGAA. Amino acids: CASSPQTGERTE. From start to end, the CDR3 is CASSPQTGERTEAFF.